Presented here are 15 T cell receptor beta chains from one specimen sequenced in a study of shared clonotypes between healthy human individuals. Profiling relied on immunoSEQ multiplex PCR, and the TCRdb table lists in-frame clones only, not all of them. The sample has about 110,000 clones; approximately 70% are singletons. Sequenced: memory CD8+ T cells sorted from blood. Subset denoted: CD45RO+ cells pooled with CCR7-negative TemRA cells. These receptors all come from a woman aged 30 to 39 in good health.

The chain employs TRBV25-1 and TRBJ2-7; D unclear. This CDR3 spans 13 amino acids. V gave up 8 bases and J gave up 6 bases, with 17 bases separating them. Germline values: CDR1 MGHDK, CDR2 SYGVNS. The CDR3 sequence: CASQVGPTGEQYF. In DNA form, the CDR3 reads TGTGCCAGCCAAGTTGGACCCACGGGCGAGCAGTACTTC.

At least ten counts were recorded for this clone. This chain uses TRBV6-4 with TRBJ2-7; D is perhaps TRBD1 (6 bases). V lost 5 bases and J 1 base, leaving 18 bases between the germline ends. CDR1 and CDR2 from the germline V gene are MRHNA and SNTAGT. This CDR3 contains 16 residues. CDR3: CASSSSWQGSSYEQYF. In DNA form, the CDR3 reads TGTGCCAGCAGTTCGTCGTGGCAGGGGAGTTCCTACGAGCAGTACTTC.

The gene calls are TRBV6-1 and TRBJ2-7, with D unresolved. V gave up 3 bases and J gave up 3 bases, with 9 bases separating them. CDR1 and CDR2 (germline): MNHNS, SASEGT. This CDR3 contains 13 residues. The chain's CDR3 is CASSDGVGYEQYF. The CDR3 coding sequence is TGTGCCAGCAGTGATGGGGTCGGCTACGAGCAGTACTTC.

This clone appeared a single time. The chain uses TRBV7-9 and TRBJ2-3; D not resolved. Trimming took 0 bases from V and 0 from J, leaving 10 bases between them. In germline, CDR1 is SEHNR, CDR2 FQNEAQ (reference sequence). The CDR3 loop spans 16 amino acids. CDR3 sequence (DNA): TGTGCCAGCAGCTTAGCGTTGGACGCTAGCACAGATACGCAGTATTTT. It yields the protein CASSLALDASTDTQYF.

The rearrangement uses TRBV7-6 and TRBJ1-1; 8 nucleotides match TRBD1. The germline V gene encodes CDR1 SGHVS and CDR2 FNYEAQ. J was trimmed by 4 bases and V by 6 bases; bases with no gene match: 7. This CDR3 contains 14 residues. CDR3 coding DNA: TGTGCCAGCAGTCACATCACAGGGGGCACTGAAGCTTTCTTT. This sequence encodes CASSHITGGTEAFF.

The chain joins TRBV7-6 to TRBJ2-7; D possibly corresponds to TRBD1 (5 bases). This CDR3 is built from 15 residues. Trimming left V 5 bases short and J 4 bases short, with 18 bases between. Germline assignment: CDR1 SGHVS and CDR2 FNYEAQ. DNA for the CDR3: TGTGCCAGCAGCCCCGATATAGGGCAGGGTTACGAGCAGTACTTC. Protein: CASSPDIGQGYEQYF.

There are a few counts of this clone. J is TRBJ2-7 and V is TRBV4-2; 8 bases map to TRBD1. This CDR3 has 15 amino acids. Germline values: CDR1 LGHNA, CDR2 YNFKEQ. V shed 1 base, J shed 3 bases, and the junction held 5 bases outside the gene matches. The CDR3 region has the DNA TGTGCCAGCAGCCAAGGACGGGGACAGGTCTACGAGCAGTACTTC. This codes for CASSQGRGQVYEQYF.

The chain carries TRBV5-1 and TRBJ2-7; D is unresolved. Trimming removed 0 bases at V and 2 bases at J, with 18 bases between. CDR1 SGHRS and CDR2 YFSETQ come from the germline V gene. This CDR3 contains 17 residues. The DNA for the CDR3 is TGCGCCAGCAGCTTGGGACCGAAACCTGGGGATACCTACGAGCAGTACTTC. It specifies CASSLGPKPGDTYEQYF.

This clone was counted between two and nine times. The chain combines TRBV28 with TRBJ2-7; possible D gene TRBD1, 5 bases. Between the trimmed V and J ends, which lost 5 bases and 6 bases, there was a span of 17 bases. CDR1 is MDHEN, CDR2 SYDVKM, per germline. There are 14 residues in the CDR3. Here the CDR3 reads CASSPREGFGEQYF. CDR3 bases: TGTGCCAGCAGTCCCAGGGAAGGTTTCGGCGAGCAGTACTTC.

The chain uses TRBV5-1 and TRBJ2-3; 9 bases are a match to TRBD1. CDR3 size: 15 residues. The V and J ends lost 3 bases and 2 bases, in that order; junction bases with no gene match: 4. Germline lookup yields CDR1 SGHRS and CDR2 YFSETQ. The CDR3 bases are TGCGCCAGCAGCTCGGACAGGGGACTCACAGATACGCAGTATTTT. This sequence encodes CASSSDRGLTDTQYF.

The chain has TRBV5-5 and TRBJ1-4; D is undetermined. CDR3 length: 15 residues. V lost 1 base and J 0 bases, leaving 7 bases between the germline ends. Germline lookup yields CDR1 SGHKS and CDR2 YYEKEE (reference sequence). The CDR3 here is CASSLIPPTNEKLFF. The CDR3 DNA follows: TGTGCCAGCAGCTTGATCCCCCCAACTAATGAAAAACTGTTTTTT.

The chain has TRBV6-1 and TRBJ2-2, with TRBD2 identical over 12 bases. V trimming: 1 base; J trimming: 4 bases; junction bases outside the gene matches: 10. Looked up from germline, CDR1 is MNHNS and CDR2 is SASEGT. The CDR3 loop spans 19 amino acids. CDR3: CASSEGTSGTRFVTGELFF. The DNA for the CDR3 is TGTGCCAGCAGTGAAGGGACTAGCGGGACCCGATTCGTCACCGGGGAGCTGTTTTTT.

CDR3 nucleotide sequence: TGTGCCAGCAGCCCAGAGAGCAGGGCCAATCAGCCCCAGCATTTT. It specifies CASSPESRANQPQHF. The gene calls are TRBV7-8 and TRBJ1-5, with D perhaps TRBD1 (5 bases). The V end was cut by 5 bases, the J end by 3 bases, with 14 bases between. CDR3 length: 15 residues. CDR1 and CDR2 (germline): SGHVS, FQNEAQ.

CDR3 in amino acids: CASSYSREANTGELFF. DNA for the CDR3: TGTGCCAGCAGTTACTCGCGGGAGGCTAACACCGGGGAGCTGTTTTTT. The rearrangement joins TRBV6-5 to TRBJ2-2, with 8 nucleotides matching TRBD2. This CDR3 is built from 16 residues. Germline-derived CDR1 and CDR2 are MNHEY and SVGAGI. V lost 0 bases to trimming and J lost 2 bases; unmatched junction nucleotides: 2.

The chain couples TRBV18 to TRBJ2-7; D is possibly TRBD1 (6 bases). Germline CDR1 reads KGHSH; CDR2 reads LQKENI. V gave up 6 bases and J gave up 0 bases, with 15 bases separating them. This CDR3 contains 15 residues. This CDR3 reads CASSSRGHYSYEQYF. CDR3 DNA: TGTGCCAGCTCGTCCAGGGGACACTACTCCTACGAGCAGTACTTC. Filled out from reference TRBV18 and TRBJ2-7, the complete variable domain reads NAGVMQNPRHLVRRRGQEARLRCSPMKGHSHVYWYRQLPEEGLKFMVYLQKENIIDESGMPKERFSAEFPKEGPSILRIQQVVRGDSAAYFCASSSRGHYSYEQYFGPGTRLTVT.